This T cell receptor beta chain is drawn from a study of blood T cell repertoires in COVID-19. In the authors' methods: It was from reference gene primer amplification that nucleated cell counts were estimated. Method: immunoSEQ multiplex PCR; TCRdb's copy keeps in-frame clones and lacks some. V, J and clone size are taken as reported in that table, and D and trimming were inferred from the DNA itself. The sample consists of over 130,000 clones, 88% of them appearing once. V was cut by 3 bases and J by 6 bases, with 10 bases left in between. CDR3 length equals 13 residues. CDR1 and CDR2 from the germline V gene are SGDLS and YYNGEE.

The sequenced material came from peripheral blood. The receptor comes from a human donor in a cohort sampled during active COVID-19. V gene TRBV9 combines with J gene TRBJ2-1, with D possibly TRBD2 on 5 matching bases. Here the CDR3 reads CASSGGPSNEQFF. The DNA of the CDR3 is TGTGCCAGCAGCGGCGGGCCCAGCAATGAGCAGTTCTTC. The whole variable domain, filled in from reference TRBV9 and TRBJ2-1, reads DSGVTQTPKHLITATGQRVTLRCSPRSGDLSVYWYQQSLDQGLQFLIQYYNGEERAKGNILERFSAQQFPDLHSELNLSSLELGDSALYFCASSGGPSNEQFFGPGTRLTVL.